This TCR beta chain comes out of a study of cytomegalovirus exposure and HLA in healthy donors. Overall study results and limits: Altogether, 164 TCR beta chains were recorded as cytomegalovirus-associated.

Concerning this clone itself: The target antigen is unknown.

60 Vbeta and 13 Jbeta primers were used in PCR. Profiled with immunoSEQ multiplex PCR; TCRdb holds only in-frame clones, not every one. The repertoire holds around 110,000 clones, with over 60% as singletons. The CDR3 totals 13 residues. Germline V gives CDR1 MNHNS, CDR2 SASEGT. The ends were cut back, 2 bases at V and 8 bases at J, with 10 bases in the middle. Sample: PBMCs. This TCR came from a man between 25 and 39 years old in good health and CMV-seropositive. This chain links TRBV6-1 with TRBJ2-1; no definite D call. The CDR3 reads CASSELYPDEQFF. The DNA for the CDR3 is TGTGCCAGCAGTGAACTCTATCCGGATGAGCAGTTCTTC.